Reported below is one T cell receptor beta chain. Antigen unknown. A multiplex PCR was run with 60 Vbeta primers and 13 Jbeta primers. Only in-frame clones appear in the TCRdb table, and some are missing; sequencing was by immunoSEQ multiplex PCR. The repertoire consists of 90,000 to 120,000 clones, with roughly 73% occurring once and the leading ten covering about 8%. The sample comes from a study of cytomegalovirus exposure and HLA in healthy donors. Whole-study results and caveats: There were several of the most significant clusters that appeared linked to common viral pathogens in a later analysis.

Germline V gene data show CDR1 as SGHVS and CDR2 as FQNEAQ. Unmatched junction bases numbered 10, after V lost 5 bases and J lost 1 base. The CDR3 runs 16 residues. Sequencing input: PBMCs. This rearrangement joins TRBV7-8 to TRBJ2-5; 7 nucleotides agree with TRBD1. This TCR was sampled from a man aged 25 to 45 in good health and CMV-seronegative. The CDR3 nucleotides read TGTGCCAGCAGCCCACGTCGACAGGGAACCCAAGAGACCCAGTACTTC. Translated: CASSPRRQGTQETQYF.